This T cell receptor (beta chain) was identified in a study of shared clonotypes between healthy human individuals (dated by TCRdb to 2019 to 2021). For context, the study as a whole: Three men and a couple of women, aged 18 to 49 years, made up the cohort. Per donor, three plates each were used for CD4 naive and CD4 memory, two for CD8 naive, and one for CD8 memory. Different laboratories and diverse techniques were used to prepare libraries and sequence TCR repertoires, to increase sequencing depth and limit assay-specific biases. To estimate repertoire size and how much clonotypes are shared between individuals, the study performed deep sequencing of blood TCR repertoires from roughly five healthy adults. Leukapheresis yielded between about 0.94 and 10 billion PBMCs per donor.

The study at large found these results: When several donors were compared, the shared fraction of clonotypes was 5% to 6.5% for naive CD4, around 3.6% for naive CD8, 2% to 2.5% for memory CD4, and under 0.5% for memory CD8. Naive subsets generally had larger estimated clonotype richness than memory subsets. Compared with non-shared clonotypes, the clonotypes found in all four sorted-subset donors had higher generation probabilities. Based on pairwise subsampling, the degree of clonotype sharing among donors was expected to be affected by sequencing depth. The small number of donors limited the genetic and exposure-history diversity represented. Rarefaction of sorted-subset datasets indicated incomplete sequencing despite the large sequencing depth. Sampling was restricted to blood, and TCR repertoires in tissues likely differ from the TCR repertoires found in blood.

On this clone itself: The antigen it binds to is not known. One base away there is no much larger clone; base qualities are not given.

Per the germline V gene, SGHAT is the CDR1 and FQNNGV is the CDR2. The V end loses 5 bases and the J end loses 6 bases, and a stretch of 15 bases separates them. The CDR3 measures 14 amino acids from cysteine to phenylalanine. The kept DNA is CDR3 alone, 42 bases in frame from the first base. Using the deep immunoSEQ assay, TCR CDR3 regions were amplified from genomic DNA by multiplex PCR. Genomic DNA extracted from each cell subset was distributed evenly over all wells of several immunoSEQ 96-well plates, and each plate served as one replicate. Each replicate PCR for sorted subsets received about 200 ng genomic DNA, equal to about 30,000 T cell genomes. Purified libraries were quantified with a Qubit 3.0 fluorometer, sized on a Bioanalyzer 2100, and re-quantified with the KAPA Library Quantification kit. Every immunoSEQ 96-well plate was sequenced on a separate single-read 150-cycle Illumina NextSeq 550 flow cell. Per the source publication's procedure: Because only junctional sequences without quality scores were contained in the immunoSEQ output, filtering matching that applied to full-length reads could not be performed. Sequences were annotated with PyIR, a Python wrapper for IgBLAST v1.9, and V/J genes and CDR3 were assigned using IMGT germline references. Reads were filtered out if the reads had weak V/J assignments (E-value above 1e-6), no CDR3, stop codons, out-of-frame junctions, or ambiguous translated residues. A V3J clonotype was defined by an identical inferred V gene, J gene, and CDR3 amino acid sequence. The percentage overlap between two repertoires was calculated by dividing the number of shared unique clonotypes by the size of the smaller repertoire. Repertoire richness was assessed with RTK rarefaction, the Chao1 estimator, and Recon v2.1 estimates of unobserved clonotypes. OLGA was used to compute generation probabilities for all TCRbeta clonotypes that the gDNA method yielded from a few donors. Imported from immuneACCESS, the table was reduced by TCRdb to in-frame sequences with V and J called. These copies leave out some clones; in studies compared against another copy, an unresolved V gene accounts for under half, and the cause of the remainder is not known. V, J and clone size derive from that table, while D and trimming were established from the DNA sequence. Across this sample there are 600,000 to 700,000 clones, with 73% seen only once. The ten largest clones represent around 2% of the sample.

Donors were healthy HIV-negative adults with no recently reported acute infections or vaccinations. All donors were Caucasian adults living in Nashville, Tennessee, USA. CD4+ T cells were enriched by magnetic negative selection; naive cells were then positively selected on CD45RA, and the negative fraction formed the memory subset. Blood was obtained by leukapheresis, after which PBMCs were separated by Ficoll-Histopaque density gradient centrifugation and cryopreserved in liquid nitrogen vapor phase. Purity and quantity of every magnetically sorted T cell population were checked by analytical flow cytometry. Genomic DNA was isolated from every sorted fraction and measured by UV absorbance on a Nanodrop 2000c.

Rearrangement joined TRBV11-2 to TRBJ2-3, and TRBD2 may be the D gene, going by 6 matching bases. The receptor's source is a woman in her twenties or thirties in good health. Sequenced material: memory CD4+ T cells sorted from blood. According to the study, the label for this sample's cell subset or site signals: CD45RA-negative fraction. The CDR3 protein sequence reads: CASSRDSSPDTQYF. At the DNA level, the sequence is TGTGCCAGCAGCCGGGACTCGTCTCCTGATACGCAGTATTTT. With all but the CDR3 taken from the reference TRBV11-2 and TRBJ2-3 genes, the full variable domain is: EAGVAQSPRYKIIEKRQSVAFWCNPISGHATLYWYQQILGQGPKLLIQFQNNGVVDDSQLPKDRFSAERLKGVDSTLKIQPAKLEDSAVYLCASSRDSSPDTQYFGPGTRLTVL.